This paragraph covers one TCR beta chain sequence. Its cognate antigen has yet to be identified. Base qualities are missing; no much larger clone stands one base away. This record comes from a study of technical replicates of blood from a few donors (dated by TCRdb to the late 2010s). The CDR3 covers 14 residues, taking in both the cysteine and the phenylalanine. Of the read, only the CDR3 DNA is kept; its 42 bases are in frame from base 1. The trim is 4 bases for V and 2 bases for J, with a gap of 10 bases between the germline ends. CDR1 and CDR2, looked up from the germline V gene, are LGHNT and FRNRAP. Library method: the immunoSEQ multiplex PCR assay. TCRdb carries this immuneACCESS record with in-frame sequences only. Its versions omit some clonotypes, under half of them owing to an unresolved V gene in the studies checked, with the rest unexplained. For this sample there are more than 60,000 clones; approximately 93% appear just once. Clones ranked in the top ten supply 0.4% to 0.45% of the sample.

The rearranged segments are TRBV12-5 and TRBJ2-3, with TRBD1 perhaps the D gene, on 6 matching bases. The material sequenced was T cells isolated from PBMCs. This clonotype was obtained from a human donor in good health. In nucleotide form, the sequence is TGTGCTAGTGGTTCAGGACAGATCACAGATACGCAGTATTTT. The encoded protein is CASGSGQITDTQYF.